This T cell receptor (beta chain) derives from a study of T-cell reconstitution after alpha-beta-depleted transplantation in children listed by TCRdb under 2016. Study-level background: Using TCR repertoire profiling, the study quantitatively followed how T-cell immune reconstitution unfolded in children after TCRalphabeta/CD19-depleted allogeneic hematopoietic cell transplantation.

CDR1 is given as DFQATT and CDR2 as SNEGSKA, both from the germline V gene (reference sequence). The CDR3 covers 16 residues, taking in both the cysteine and the phenylalanine. Kept here is only the CDR3 DNA, which spans 48 bases and is read in frame from base 1. V lost 4 bases and J lost 4 bases, and the count of bases not matched to a germline gene is 7. What the work shows at the level of the full study, not this receptor alone: In some patients, high TCRbeta diversity at day 60 was attributed to recipient T cells and intrathymic progenitors that had survived conditioning. The apparently early alphabetaT-cell count recovery about two months after transplant was reportedly dependent on only several hundred rapidly expanded clones derived from non-depleted graft cells. The frequencies of hyperexpanded clones fell over the following months, and after one year, T-cell counts and TCRbeta diversity were mostly attributed to newly produced T cells.

Library generation was performed with PCR. Instrument used: Illumina HiSeq 2500. TCR library preparation used molecular barcoding, with unique molecular identifiers applied to normalize quantification of the TCRbeta repertoire. The raw public reads went through TCRdb reprocessing: fastp at Q25, MiXCR clone calling, in-frame beta chains kept. CDR3 protein sequences are deduplicated, and each keeps its most common genes and DNA. For this sample the table gives fewer than 550,000 distinct CDR3 sequences, of which approximately 10% were detected only once. The ten largest make up around 15% of the sample. According to the study, the label for this sample's treatment or condition signals: allogeneic hematopoietic cell transplantation with graft depleted of TCRalphabeta T cells and CD19 B cells. Transplant recipients were children who received TCRalphabeta/CD19-depleted allogeneic hematopoietic cell grafts.

As concerns this clonotype: The specificity of this receptor is unknown. Per-nucleotide qualities are absent, and no much larger clonotype sits a single base away.

The sequence came from a female patient aged 2-9 years who had a stem cell transplant for aplastic anemia, so the T cells may come from the graft donor. Specimen: PBMCs, mostly from graft donor cells, collected 180 days after TCRalphabeta/CD19-depleted stem cell transplant. The chain is encoded by TRBV20-1 joined to TRBJ2-3, and 14 bases in between align with TRBD2. The DNA sequence reads TGCAGTGCTACGACTAGCGGGAGGGCCGCTCCAGATACGCAGTATTTT. Its protein is CSATTSGRAAPDTQYF.